Listed below are T cell receptor beta chains from one sample, sequenced in a study. TCRdb reprocessed the 5' RACE reads with MiXCR, giving one entry per CDR3 protein. The sample carries about 46,000 distinct CDR3 sequences, roughly 28% recorded once. Sequenced input: naive CD4+ T cells sorted from blood. The receptors were gathered from a female donor with breast cancer. Each CDR3 is given with its conserved first and last residue. A D gene is named only where the DNA matches it firmly. Part of the rows lack a size; the others show once, few, many or a class for expanded clones.

V	size	D	J	CDR3	DNA
TRBV4-1	few	TRBD2	TRBJ2-3	CASSQRGLASDTQYF	TGCGCCAGCAGCCAGAGGGGACTAGCATCAGATACGCAGTATTTT
TRBV20-1	.	.	TRBJ1-6	CSASEQHNSPLHF	TGCAGTGCTAGTGAGCAGCATAATTCACCCCTCCACTTT
TRBV11-2	.	.	TRBJ2-5	CASGLDGGYYQETQYF	TGTGCCAGCGGCTTAGACGGGGGCTACTACCAAGAGACCCAGTACTTC
TRBV5-6	medium-sized	.	TRBJ2-1	CASSLAGAINEQFF	TGTGCCAGCAGCTTGGCGGGAGCCATTAATGAGCAGTTCTTC
TRBV15	.	.	TRBJ2-1	CATSTGDRYNEQFF	TGCGCCACCAGCACCGGGGACCGATACAATGAGCAGTTCTTC
TRBV12-3/TRBV12-4	.	.	TRBJ2-1	CASCRIYNEQFF	TGTGCCAGCTGTCGAATATACAATGAGCAGTTCTTC
TRBV6-1	.	TRBD1	TRBJ2-3	CASRTLYGQGPTDTQYF	TGTGCCAGCAGAACCCTATACGGACAGGGGCCCACAGATACGCAGTATTTT
TRBV2	.	TRBD2	TRBJ2-1	CASSDPGGAYNEQFF	TGTGCCAGCAGTGACCCGGGAGGGGCCTACAATGAGCAGTTCTTC
TRBV28	.	TRBD1	TRBJ2-1	CASSIDRGNEQFF	TGTGCCAGCAGTATTGACAGGGGCAATGAGCAGTTCTTC
TRBV20-1	.	.	TRBJ2-1	CSASLQYHNEQFF	TGCAGTGCTAGTTTACAGTACCACAATGAGCAGTTCTTC
TRBV27	.	.	TRBJ1-4	CASSLYGAGEKLFF	TGTGCCAGCAGTTTATATGGGGCAGGTGAAAAACTGTTTTTT
TRBV9	few	.	TRBJ1-5	CASSVGWGDQPQHF	TGTGCCAGCAGCGTAGGATGGGGGGATCAGCCCCAGCATTTT
TRBV4-3	once	TRBD2	TRBJ2-3	CASSQELAGGGSTDTQYF	TGCGCCAGCAGCCAAGAACTAGCGGGAGGAGGATCGACAGATACGCAGTATTTT
TRBV6-1	few	.	TRBJ2-7	CASNGYEQYF	TGTGCCAGCAACGGCTACGAGCAGTACTTC
TRBV12-3/TRBV12-4	.	TRBD2	TRBJ2-7	CTSRPSAGAGEQYF	TGTACCAGCAGACCCTCGGCGGGAGCGGGCGAGCAGTACTTC
TRBV12-3/TRBV12-4	.	.	TRBJ1-1	CASSLFGELAFF	TGTGCCAGCAGTTTATTCGGGGAATTGGCTTTCTTT
TRBV7-3	many	TRBD2	TRBJ2-1	CASSPGGQVNEQFF	TGTGCCAGCAGCCCGGGGGGGCAGGTAAATGAGCAGTTCTTC
TRBV5-1	few	.	TRBJ1-1	CASSLGSSRMNTEAFF	TGCGCCAGCAGCTTGGGGAGCAGCCGCATGAACACTGAAGCTTTCTTT
TRBV5-1	few	.	TRBJ2-1	CASSLAFGGAPYNEQFF	TGCGCCAGCAGCTTGGCGTTCGGCGGAGCACCCTACAATGAGCAGTTCTTC
TRBV9	.	TRBD2	TRBJ2-2	CASSLSGSNTGELFF	TGTGCCAGCAGCCTGAGCGGGAGTAACACCGGGGAGCTGTTTTTT
TRBV7-6	.	TRBD2	TRBJ2-2	CASSTRSGTDTGELFF	TGTGCCAGCAGCACACGTAGCGGGACGGACACCGGGGAGCTGTTTTTT
TRBV12-3/TRBV12-4	.	.	TRBJ2-7	CASRRDGVSYEQYF	TGTGCCAGCAGACGTGACGGGGTCTCCTACGAGCAGTACTTC
TRBV29-1	few	TRBD2	TRBJ2-1	CSAGREIGEQFF	TGCAGCGCAGGGCGGGAGATCGGTGAGCAGTTCTTC
TRBV20-1	many	TRBD1	TRBJ2-1	CSADGTGDNEQFF	TGCAGTGCTGATGGGACAGGGGACAATGAGCAGTTCTTC
TRBV18	many	.	TRBJ2-5	CASSPPVTLTGQETQYF	TGTGCCAGCTCACCACCGGTTACCCTGACAGGCCAAGAGACCCAGTACTTC
TRBV5-1	few	.	TRBJ2-7	CASSVAIRLSYEQYF	TGCGCCAGCAGCGTTGCAATCCGACTCTCCTACGAGCAGTACTTC
TRBV12-3/TRBV12-4	.	.	TRBJ2-3	CASSFGGGTQYF	TGTGCCAGCAGTTTCGGCGGGGGCACGCAGTATTTT
TRBV12-3/TRBV12-4	.	TRBD1	TRBJ2-1	CASSFRDRHNEQFF	TGTGCCAGCAGTTTTAGGGACAGACACAATGAGCAGTTCTTC
TRBV29-1	.	.	TRBJ2-3	CSVRDTDTQYF	TGCAGCGTCCGGGATACAGATACGCAGTATTTT
TRBV28	.	TRBD2	TRBJ2-7	CASSQRGLAGVYEQYF	TGTGCCAGCAGTCAAAGGGGACTAGCGGGGGTCTACGAGCAGTACTTC
TRBV12-3/TRBV12-4	.	.	TRBJ2-7	CASSQPTRGALPVSYEQYF	TGTGCCAGCAGTCAACCCACGCGGGGCGCCCTACCCGTATCCTACGAGCAGTACTTC
TRBV7-9	.	TRBD2	TRBJ2-7	CASSPRTSGSYEQYF	TGTGCCAGCAGCCCTCGGACTAGCGGTTCCTACGAGCAGTACTTC
TRBV6-5	once	TRBD2	TRBJ2-7	CASSPGLAGTGEQYF	TGTGCCAGCAGCCCTGGCCTAGCGGGAACGGGTGAGCAGTACTTC
TRBV5-1	.	.	TRBJ2-3	CASSLTPTAADTQYF	TGCGCCAGCAGCCTGACCCCCACGGCGGCAGATACGCAGTATTTT
TRBV11-2	.	.	TRBJ1-1	CASSRDPNTEAFF	TGTGCCAGCAGCCGGGACCCGAACACTGAAGCTTTCTTT
TRBV20-1	.	TRBD1	TRBJ2-4	CSASQGQMDIQYF	TGCAGTGCTTCCCAGGGACAGATGGACATTCAGTACTTC
TRBV12-5	.	.	TRBJ2-3	CASGLVQSRGACTDTQYF	TGTGCTAGTGGTTTGGTACAATCTCGGGGGGCCTGCACAGATACGCAGTATTTT
TRBV20-1	few	.	TRBJ1-5	CSASTGLGQPQHF	TGCAGTGCTAGTACAGGGCTAGGACAGCCCCAGCATTTT
TRBV7-2	many	TRBD1	TRBJ1-2	CASSQSEGAYYGYTF	TGTGCCAGCAGTCAAAGCGAGGGGGCATACTATGGCTACACCTTC
TRBV5-1	few	.	TRBJ2-1	CASGGDHAYNEQFF	TGCGCCAGCGGAGGGGATCACGCCTACAATGAGCAGTTCTTC
TRBV7-9	many	.	TRBJ1-2	CASSLDQGVYGYTF	TGTGCCAGCAGCTTAGACCAAGGGGTCTATGGCTACACCTTC
TRBV27	.	TRBD1	TRBJ2-4	CASRGTGSKNIQYF	TGTGCCAGCAGGGGGACAGGGAGTAAAAACATTCAGTACTTC